One and the same sample provided the 32 T cell receptor beta chains below, sequenced in a study of cytomegalovirus exposure and HLA in healthy donors. With 60 Vbeta and 13 Jbeta primers, the PCR was carried out. Method: immunoSEQ multiplex PCR; TCRdb's copy keeps in-frame clones and lacks some. This sample yields 150,000 to 250,000 clones, of which approximately 79% are seen a single time; around 1.4% belongs to the top ten. The sample consisted of PBMCs. Source of these receptors: a girl under 18 in good health and CMV-seropositive.

This chain uses TRBV2 with TRBJ1-4; a possible D gene is TRBD1 (5 bases). The germline V and J ends were trimmed by 6 bases and 0 bases, with 14 bases remaining between them. The V gene's germline CDR1 is SNHLY and CDR2 FYNNEI. The CDR3 covers 16 residues. The CDR3 nucleotides read TGTGCCAGCAGGCCCCGGCGGGGGTCAACTAATGAAAAACTGTTTTTT. Its translation is CASRPRRGSTNEKLFF.

The gene calls are TRBV5-4 and TRBJ1-2; D is possibly TRBD1 (5 bases). Per germline, CDR1 SGHNT and CDR2 YYREEE (reference sequence). The CDR3 has 16 amino acids. V lost 1 base and J lost 0, with 13 bases in between. CDR3 nucleotide sequence: TGTGCCAGCAGCTTGCAGGGAACCACAACTAACTATGGCTACACCTTC. Its translation: CASSLQGTTTNYGYTF.

This chain joins TRBV12-5 and TRBJ2-2, with D tentatively TRBD1 (5 bases). Trimming left V 3 bases short and J 7 bases short, with 12 bases between. The CDR3 extends over 14 amino acids. Germline V gene sequence: CDR1 LGHNT, CDR2 FRNRAP. The CDR3 DNA sequence: TGTGCTAGTGGTTTCCAGGGTGCTGGCGGGGAGCTGTTTTTT. Translating it yields CASGFQGAGGELFF.

The gene calls are TRBV7-9 and TRBJ1-5; TRBD1 is a possible D gene (5 bases). The V end lost 2 bases, the J end lost 2 bases, and 13 bases lay between the germline ends. The CDR3 sequence is 16 residues long. Germline assignment: CDR1 SEHNR and CDR2 FQNEAQ (reference sequence). The CDR3 DNA reads as TGTGCCAGCAGCTTATACGCAGGGACTGGCAATCAGCCCCAGCATTTT. This sequence encodes CASSLYAGTGNQPQHF.

The DNA of the CDR3 is TGTGCCAGCAGCTACCCCGGGACAGTCAATTCACCCCTCCACTTT. Protein product: CASSYPGTVNSPLHF. The chain links TRBV5-6 to TRBJ1-6; 7 positions match TRBD1. The V segment lost 3 bases and the J segment 7 bases; nucleotides outside the gene matches: 7. Germline V gene lookup returns CDR1 SGHDT and CDR2 YYEEEE. CDR3 length equals 15 residues.

The chain joins TRBV6-1 to TRBJ1-6; unclear D gene. Deletions cut 2 bases from V and 3 bases from J, with 8 bases between. Germline loops: CDR1 MNHNS, CDR2 SASEGT. The CDR3 spans 15 residues. The CDR3 DNA sequence: TGTGCCAGCAGTGAAATCCAGATCTATAATTCACCCCTCCACTTT. Encoded protein: CASSEIQIYNSPLHF.

This CDR3 is CAWSVRLGTTGDNEQFF. CDR3 sequence (DNA): TGTGCCTGGAGTGTACGTTTGGGCACGACAGGGGACAATGAGCAGTTCTTC. The V gene is TRBV30, the J gene TRBJ2-1; the match to TRBD1 covers 8 bases. The CDR3 covers 17 residues. V lost 0 bases, J lost 5 bases, and 12 bases stayed unmatched. Germline V gives CDR1 GTSNPN, CDR2 SVGIG (reference sequence).

The table lists this clone with a few counts. The rearrangement uses TRBV7-2 and TRBJ2-7, with 10 bases fitting TRBD1. The CDR3 sequence is 14 residues long. Trimming cost V 1 base and J 4 bases; bases outside gene matches: 1. The germline gives CDR1 SGHTA, CDR2 FQGNSA. CDR3 coding DNA: TGTGCCAGCAGCTTAGGGGACAGGGGTTACGAGCAGTACTTC. This encodes CASSLGDRGYEQYF. Filled out from reference TRBV7-2 and TRBJ2-7, the complete variable domain reads GAGVSQSPSNKVTEKGKDVELRCDPISGHTALYWYRQSLGQGLEFLIYFQGNSAPDKSGLPSDRFSAERTGGSVSTLTIQRTQQEDSAVYLCASSLGDRGYEQYFGPGTRLTVT.

The chain has TRBV7-2 and TRBJ2-7, with 8 bases that match TRBD2. Per germline, CDR1 SGHTA and CDR2 FQGNSA. Trimming cost V 2 bases and J 2 bases; bases outside gene matches: 5. The CDR3 has 15 residues. The CDR3 sequence: CASSLRGGPTYEQYF. For the CDR3, the DNA is TGTGCCAGCAGCTTACGGGGGGGCCCAACCTACGAGCAGTACTTC.

V is TRBV4-1 and J is TRBJ1-6; no reliable D call. CDR1 is MGHRA, CDR2 YSYEKL, per germline. The CDR3 totals 15 residues. V dropped 3 bases and J dropped 3 bases, with 9 bases sitting between them. The CDR3 spells CASSQQRDYNSPLHF. CDR3 DNA: TGCGCCAGCAGCCAGCAACGGGACTATAATTCACCCCTCCACTTT.

The rearrangement links TRBV27 to TRBJ2-1, with D possibly matching TRBD1 (6 bases). The CDR3 covers 14 residues. The germline gives CDR1 MNHEY, CDR2 SMNVEV (reference sequence). V lost 6 bases and J 0 bases, leaving 9 bases between the germline ends. CDR3 nucleotides: TGTGCCAGCAGGACGGACAGCTCCTACAATGAGCAGTTCTTC. Translating it yields CASRTDSSYNEQFF.

This chain joins TRBV21-1 and TRBJ2-1; no DNA check was done on the table's D call, TRBD1. TRBV21-1 is marked as a pseudogene. The CDR3 has 17 amino acids. The CDR3 region has the DNA TGTGCCAGCAGCCACAAACTTTACGGGACAGGGGCTAGTGAGCAGTTCTTC. Translation gives CASSHKLYGTGASEQFF.

V and J are TRBV23-1 and TRBJ2-5, with a weak D call TRBD1 (5 bases). TRBV23-1 is an ORF, with its function uncertain. V was pared by 2 bases and J by 1 base, with 8 bases between. The CDR3 sequence is 14 residues long. The CDR3 here is CASSQGHFQETQYF. DNA for the CDR3: TGCGCCAGCAGTCAAGGACACTTCCAAGAGACCCAGTACTTC.

This chain links TRBV7-9 with TRBJ1-5, with TRBD1 matching 8 bases. There are 16 residues in the CDR3. In germline, CDR1 is SEHNR, CDR2 FQNEAQ (reference sequence). V dropped 5 bases and J dropped 2; count of bases not matched to a gene: 8. The CDR3 sequence: CASSTQGAGGNQPQHF. The CDR3 DNA reads as TGTGCCAGCAGCACGCAGGGGGCGGGAGGCAATCAGCCCCAGCATTTT.

The chain has TRBV7-8 and TRBJ2-3, with TRBD1 as a possible D gene (6 bases). Trimming shortened V by 3 bases and J by 4 bases, and 11 bases separated the two germline ends. This CDR3 has 14 amino acids. Germline assignment: CDR1 SGHVS and CDR2 FQNEAQ. This CDR3 reads CASSLGASPDTQYF. The CDR3, as DNA: TGTGCCAGCAGCTTGGGGGCCAGCCCAGATACGCAGTATTTT.

The chain combines TRBV27 with TRBJ2-3; D gene uncertain. Germline V gene sequence: CDR1 MNHEY, CDR2 SMNVEV (reference sequence). This CDR3 region has 16 residues. V was trimmed by 5 bases and J by 6 bases, leaving 21 bases between them. CDR3 sequence reads: CASSILWRPFRDTQYF. CDR3 DNA: TGTGCCAGCAGTATCCTCTGGCGGCCTTTTCGGGATACGCAGTATTTT.

This rearrangement joins TRBV6-5 to TRBJ1-4, with 9 bases matching TRBD1. The CDR3 is made up of 16 amino acids. Germline V gene sequence: CDR1 MNHEY, CDR2 SVGAGI. The trim removed 4 bases at V and 5 bases at J, leaving 8 bases unmatched. CDR3 sequence (DNA): TGTGCCAGCAGTTTAAGGGGGGACAGGGCAAATGAAAAACTGTTTTTT. It translates to CASSLRGDRANEKLFF.

The chain uses TRBV11-2 and TRBJ2-5; TRBD2 matches 9 bases. Germline V gene data show CDR1 as SGHAT and CDR2 as FQNNGV. Unmatched junction bases numbered 8, after V lost 4 bases and J lost 5 bases. The CDR3 runs to 15 residues. The CDR3 nucleotides are TGTGCCAGCAGCTCGTGGACTAGCGAGGGGGAGACCCAGTACTTC. Translation: CASSSWTSEGETQYF.

The chain combines TRBV19 with TRBJ1-2; D gene uncertain. The V and J ends lost 10 bases and 0 bases respectively, with 15 bases between them. Germline V gives CDR1 LNHDA, CDR2 SQIVND (reference sequence). The CDR3 runs to 14 residues. The CDR3 nucleotides read TGTGCCACCACCTGGAGGCCGGCTAACTATGGCTACACCTTC. Translated: CATTWRPANYGYTF.

The rearrangement joins TRBV4-2 to TRBJ1-2; tentative D call: TRBD1 (5 bases). The CDR3 has 13 amino acids. Germline lookup yields CDR1 LGHNA and CDR2 YNFKEQ. Trimming cost V 6 bases and J 2 bases, with 10 bases left between them. As DNA, the CDR3 is TGTGCCAGCAGTTTACGGGGGAACTATGGCTACACCTTC. It is translated as CASSLRGNYGYTF.

This chain links TRBV11-2 with TRBJ1-2; D gene ambiguous. The germline V gene encodes CDR1 SGHAT and CDR2 FQNNGV. The CDR3 has 15 amino acids. Trimming stripped 5 bases from V and 2 bases from J, with 15 bases between. DNA of the CDR3: TGTGCCAGCAGCCAGATAGAGGCGGCCAACTATGGCTACACCTTC. It translates to CASSQIEAANYGYTF.

CDR3: CASSPAPAGGIQYF. In nucleotides, the CDR3 is TGTGCCAGCAGCCCAGCCCCGGCGGGGGGCATTCAGTACTTC. The J gene is TRBJ2-4, the V gene TRBV7-2; 8 bases agree with TRBD2. From germline, CDR1 is SGHTA and CDR2 FQGNSA. Trimming took 5 bases from V and 9 from J; bases not matched to a gene: 9. The CDR3 length is 14 residues.

This clone was detected a few times. V usage is TRBV6-6 and J usage is TRBJ1-1; 7 bases match TRBD1. CDR3 length: 14 amino acids. Germline values: CDR1 MNHNY, CDR2 SVGAGI (reference sequence). The V and J ends lost 1 base and 5 bases, in that order; junction bases with no gene match: 4. CDR3 sequence reads: CASSYFTGETEAFF. For the CDR3, the DNA is TGTGCCAGCAGTTACTTTACAGGGGAAACTGAAGCTTTCTTT.

The chain recombines TRBV21-1 with TRBJ1-2; TRBD1, the table's D call, was not compared with the DNA. TRBV21-1 is a known pseudogene. The CDR3 sequence is 19 residues long. This CDR3 reads CASRETKFHHRGIVYGYTF. The CDR3 DNA reads TGTGCCAGCAGAGAGACCAAATTCCATCACAGGGGGATTGTCTATGGCTACACCTTC.

The chain carries TRBV6-4 and TRBJ1-6; 8 bases align to TRBD1. The germline gives CDR1 MRHNA, CDR2 SNTAGT. The CDR3 has 14 residues. The junction had 3 bases not matched to a gene; V was cut back by 5 bases and J by 6 bases. The CDR3 sequence is CASSLGQGNSPLHF. The CDR3 nucleotides are TGTGCCAGCAGTCTAGGACAGGGTAATTCACCCCTCCACTTT.

This sequence joins TRBV10-3 and TRBJ1-6; D possibly corresponds to TRBD1 (6 bases). The CDR3 consists of 15 residues. Germline CDR1 ENHRY, CDR2 SYGVKD. V lost 3 bases and J 9 bases, leaving 15 bases between the germline ends. CDR3 residues: CAISDFAGASSPLHF. CDR3 coding DNA: TGTGCCATCAGTGACTTCGCAGGGGCTAGTTCACCCCTCCACTTT.

As regards this clone: An end of the junction does not agree with germline; a read error may underlie this. The rearrangement joins TRBV4-1 to TRBJ2-6; D might be TRBD1 (5 bases). CDR1 is MGHRA, CDR2 YSYEKL, per germline. There are 16 residues in the CDR3. This CDR3 is CASSQLQDSGANVLTF. The CDR3 DNA sequence: TGTGCCAGCAGCCAGCTACAGGACTCTGGGGCCAACGTCCTGACTTTC.

The rearrangement links TRBV5-4 to TRBJ1-6; the D is unclear. Germline V lookup: CDR1 SGHNT, CDR2 YYREEE (reference sequence). The CDR3 loop spans 12 amino acids. V was pared by 4 bases and J by 8 bases, with 7 bases between. The CDR3 DNA follows: TGTGCCAGCAGCCCCCTCGATTCACCCCTCCACTTT. Its protein is CASSPLDSPLHF.

The gene calls are TRBV19 and TRBJ1-1; 11 nucleotides match TRBD1. The germline V gene has CDR1 LNHDA and CDR2 SQIVND (reference sequence). V was clipped by 6 bases and J by 1 base; unmatched bases: 7. This CDR3 region has 16 residues. The CDR3 spells CASSKRGTGGNTEAFF. DNA of the CDR3: TGTGCCAGTAGCAAGAGAGGGACAGGGGGGAACACTGAAGCTTTCTTT.

V gene TRBV18 combines with J gene TRBJ2-3, with TRBD1 as a possible D gene (6 bases). Trimming took 4 bases from V and 4 from J, leaving 15 bases between them. The CDR3 contains 15 residues. The germline V gene encodes CDR1 KGHSH and CDR2 LQKENI. The CDR3 DNA reads TGTGCCAGCTCACTACAGGGTCCTCCCCCAGATACGCAGTATTTT. Amino acids: CASSLQGPPPDTQYF.

This chain joins TRBV29-1 and TRBJ1-2; TRBD1 matches 7 bases. V dropped 7 bases and J dropped 6; count of bases not matched to a gene: 17. CDR3 length equals 15 residues. CDR1 is SQVTM, CDR2 ANQGSEA, per germline. CDR3 sequence: CSALGRGQSSDGYTF. The CDR3 DNA is TGCAGCGCCCTAGGCCGGGGACAGTCTTCTGATGGCTACACCTTC.

The J gene is TRBJ2-7, the V gene TRBV5-5; D gene ambiguous. The CDR3 is 14 amino acids. V was cut by 1 base and J by 2 bases, with 10 bases left in between. CDR1 is SGHKS, CDR2 YYEKEE, per germline (reference sequence). The CDR3 region is CASSLRQETYEQYF. In DNA, the CDR3 is TGTGCCAGCAGCTTGAGGCAGGAAACCTACGAGCAGTACTTC.